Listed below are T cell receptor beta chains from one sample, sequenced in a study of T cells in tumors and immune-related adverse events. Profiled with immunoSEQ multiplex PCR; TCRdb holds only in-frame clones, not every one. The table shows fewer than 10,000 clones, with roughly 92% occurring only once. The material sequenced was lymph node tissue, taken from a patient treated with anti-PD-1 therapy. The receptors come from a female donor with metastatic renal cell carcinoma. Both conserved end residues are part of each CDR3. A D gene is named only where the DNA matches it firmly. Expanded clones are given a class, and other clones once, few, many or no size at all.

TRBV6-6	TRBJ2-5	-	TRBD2	TGTGCCAGCAGTTACGGGCGGGGGGGCCGAGAGACCCAGTACTTC	CASSYGRGGRETQYF
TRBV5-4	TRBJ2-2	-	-	TGTGCCAGCAGACTGACACGAACCACCGGGGAGCTGTTTTTT	CASRLTRTTGELFF
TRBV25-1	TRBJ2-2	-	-	TGTGCCAGCAGTAGAGAAGTCGGGGAGCTGTTTTTT	CASSREVGELFF
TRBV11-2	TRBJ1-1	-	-	TGTGCCAGCAGCTTAGACAGGAGACCTTGGCCTTTCTTT	CASSLDRRPWPFF
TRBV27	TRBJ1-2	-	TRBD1	TGTGCCAGCAGTTTCGCGACAGGGGGAAACTATGGCTACACCTTC	CASSFATGGNYGYTF
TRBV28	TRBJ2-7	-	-	TGTGCCAGCAAAACCCCCGGACGCGGAACCTACGAGCAGTACTTC	CASKTPGRGTYEQYF
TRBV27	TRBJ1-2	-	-	TGTGCCAGCAGTTTTCAAGGGTCTTATGGCTACACCTTC	CASSFQGSYGYTF
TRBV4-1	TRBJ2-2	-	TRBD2	TGCGCCAGCAGCCGATCCGGGGGGGGGCGAACCACCGGGGAGCTGTTTTTT	CASSRSGGGRTTGELFF
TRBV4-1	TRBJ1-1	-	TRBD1	TGCGCCAGCAGCTCACCAGGGACAGGGAGGACTGAAGCTTTCTTT	CASSSPGTGRTEAFF
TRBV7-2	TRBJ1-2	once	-	TGTGCCAGCAGTCTAACGGGACAACATGGCTACACCTTC	CASSLTGQHGYTF
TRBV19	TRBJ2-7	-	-	TGTGCCAGTAGTATCGTCTGGACTGGAGAGCAGTACTTC	CASSIVWTGEQYF
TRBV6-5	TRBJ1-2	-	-	TGTGCCAGCAGTTACTACAAGAGCGGCTATGGCTACACCTTC	CASSYYKSGYGYTF
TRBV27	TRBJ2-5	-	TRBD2	TGTGCCAGCAGTTCCCGTCTAGCGGGGGGCCGGGAGACCCAGTACTTC	CASSSRLAGGRETQYF
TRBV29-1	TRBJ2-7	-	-	TGCAGCGTTGAAGTATCAGGGACGGGGCGCGAGCAGTACTTC	CSVEVSGTGREQYF
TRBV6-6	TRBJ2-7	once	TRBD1	TGTGCCAGCCAGAGACAGGGCAACGAGCAGTACTTC	CASQRQGNEQYF
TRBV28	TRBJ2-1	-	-	TGTGCCAGCCTGATAGGACTGGAAAACAATGAGCAGTTCTTC	CASLIGLENNEQFF
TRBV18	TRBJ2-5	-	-	TGTGCCAGCTCACCGGTGGAAGAGACCCAGTACTTC	CASSPVEETQYF
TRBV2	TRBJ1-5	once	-	TGTGCCAGCAGTGGAGGTGAAGAGCAGCCCCAGCATTTT	CASSGGEEQPQHF
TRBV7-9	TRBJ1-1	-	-	TGTGCCAGCAGCTTTTCGGGTGGAGGGTACTACACTGAAGCTTTCTTT	CASSFSGGGYYTEAFF
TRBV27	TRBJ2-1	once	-	TGTGCCAGCAGTTTTTGGGAAGTTGGTGAGCAGTTCTTC	CASSFWEVGEQFF
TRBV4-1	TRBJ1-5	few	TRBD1	TGCGCCAGCAGCCAACCCGGGACAGGGGGCTTCTGGAAGGGTCAGCCCCAGCATTTT	CASSQPGTGGFWKGQPQHF
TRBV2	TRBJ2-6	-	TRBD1	TGTGCCAGCAGTCCAACAGGGGGCGCTGGGGCCAACGTCCTGACTTTC	CASSPTGGAGANVLTF
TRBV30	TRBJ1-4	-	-	TGTGCCTGGGCTAGGGGTACGGCTAATGAAAAACTGTTTTTT	CAWARGTANEKLFF
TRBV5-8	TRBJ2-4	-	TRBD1	TGTGCCAGCAGCTATGACAGGGGGCGTCTTTCAAACATTCAGTACTTC	CASSYDRGRLSNIQYF
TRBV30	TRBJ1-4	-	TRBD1	TGTGCCTGGAGCACAGGGGGGACTAATGAAAAACTGTTTTTT	CAWSTGGTNEKLFF
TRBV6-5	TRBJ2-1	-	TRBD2	TGTGCCAGCAGTCTCTCTAGCGGGGGCTACAATGAGCAGTTCTTC	CASSLSSGGYNEQFF
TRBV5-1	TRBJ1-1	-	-	TGCGCCAGCAGCTCCGGGACACAAGGCACTGAAGCTTTCTTT	CASSSGTQGTEAFF
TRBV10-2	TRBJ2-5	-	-	TGCGCCAGCAGTGACCTCTCGGGGTCATCTCAAGAGACCCAGTACTTC	CASSDLSGSSQETQYF
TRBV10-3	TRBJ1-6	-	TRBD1	TGTGCCATCCCAGCGCCGCGACAGGGAGGATCCAATTCACCCCTCCACTTT	CAIPAPRQGGSNSPLHF
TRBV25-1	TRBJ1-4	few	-	TGTGCCAGCAGTGAATTCAGAAGGGATGAAAAACTGTTTTTT	CASSEFRRDEKLFF
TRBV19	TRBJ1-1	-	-	TGTGCCAGTAGTATAGATCACAGGACCCGAATAGTGAACACTGAAGCTTTCTTT	CASSIDHRTRIVNTEAFF
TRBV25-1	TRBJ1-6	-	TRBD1	TGTGCCAGCAGTGGGGGACAGGGGGCACGTAATTCACCCCTCCACTTT	CASSGGQGARNSPLHF
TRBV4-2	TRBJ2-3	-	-	TGTGCCGGCAACAGCGGCTGGGGCACAGATACGCAGTATTTT	CAGNSGWGTDTQYF
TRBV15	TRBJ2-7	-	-	TGTGCCACCAGCAGAGGGTACGAGCAGTACTTC	CATSRGYEQYF
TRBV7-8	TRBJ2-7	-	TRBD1	TGTGCCAGCAGCTTTTACGGACAGGGGGGTGAGCAGTACTTC	CASSFYGQGGEQYF
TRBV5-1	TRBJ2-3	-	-	TGCGCCAGCAGCTTGAGAGTCGGCACAGATACGCAGTATTTT	CASSLRVGTDTQYF
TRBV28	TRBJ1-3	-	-	TGTGCCAGCGGGGGGCAGGGTCAAGGGCCTGGAAACACCATATATTTT	CASGGQGQGPGNTIYF
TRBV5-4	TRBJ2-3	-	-	TGTGCCAGCAGTAAGACACCTAGCACAGATACGCAGTATTTT	CASSKTPSTDTQYF
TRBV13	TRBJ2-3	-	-	TGTGCCAGCAAGGCGGGCGCAGCGGATACGCAGTATTTT	CASKAGAADTQYF